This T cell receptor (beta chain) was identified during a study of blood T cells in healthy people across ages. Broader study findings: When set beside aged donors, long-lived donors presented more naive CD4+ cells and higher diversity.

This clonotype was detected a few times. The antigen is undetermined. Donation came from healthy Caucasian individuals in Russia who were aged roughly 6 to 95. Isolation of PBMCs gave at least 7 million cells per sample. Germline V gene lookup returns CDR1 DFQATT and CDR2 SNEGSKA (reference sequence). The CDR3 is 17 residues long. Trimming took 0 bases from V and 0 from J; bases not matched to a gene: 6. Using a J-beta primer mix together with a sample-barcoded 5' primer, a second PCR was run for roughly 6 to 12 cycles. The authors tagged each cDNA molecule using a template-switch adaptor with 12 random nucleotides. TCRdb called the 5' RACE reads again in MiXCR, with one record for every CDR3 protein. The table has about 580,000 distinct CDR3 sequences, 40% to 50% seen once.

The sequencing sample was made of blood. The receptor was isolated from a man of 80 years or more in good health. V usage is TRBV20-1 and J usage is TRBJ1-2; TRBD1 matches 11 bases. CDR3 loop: CSARDRDRGTANYGYTF. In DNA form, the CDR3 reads TGCAGTGCTAGAGATAGGGACAGGGGGACCGCTAACTATGGCTACACCTTC.